The source of this T cell receptor (beta chain) is a study of blood T cells in healthy people across ages. Together with a sample-barcoded 5' primer, a J-beta primer mix was included in a second PCR lasting roughly 6 to 12 cycles. TCRdb re-derived calls from the 5' RACE reads in MiXCR, one entry per CDR3 protein. The sample carries roughly 1,800,000 distinct CDR3 sequences, roughly 50% recorded once. Unmatched junction bases numbered 10, after V lost 0 bases and J lost 4 bases. The germline gives CDR1 SGDLS, CDR2 YYNGEE. The CDR3 covers 18 residues. The sample taken for sequencing was blood. The receptor was derived from a woman in her thirties or forties in good health. The V gene is TRBV9, the J gene TRBJ2-6; 7 bases are a match to TRBD1. The CDR3 is CASSVGSDRASGANVLTF. In nucleotides, the CDR3 is TGTGCCAGCAGCGTAGGGAGTGACAGGGCTTCAGGGGCCAACGTCCTGACTTTC.